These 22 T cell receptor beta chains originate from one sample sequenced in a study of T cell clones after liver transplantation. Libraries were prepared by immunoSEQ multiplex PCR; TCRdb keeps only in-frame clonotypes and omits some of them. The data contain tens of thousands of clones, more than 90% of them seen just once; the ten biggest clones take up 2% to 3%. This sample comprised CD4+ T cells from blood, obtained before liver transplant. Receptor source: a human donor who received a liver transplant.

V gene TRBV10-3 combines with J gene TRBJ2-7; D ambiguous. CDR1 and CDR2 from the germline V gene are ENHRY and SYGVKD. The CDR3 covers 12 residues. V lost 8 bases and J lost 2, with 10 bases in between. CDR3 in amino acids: CAIADGTYEQYF. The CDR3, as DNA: TGTGCCATCGCTGACGGAACCTACGAGCAGTACTTC.

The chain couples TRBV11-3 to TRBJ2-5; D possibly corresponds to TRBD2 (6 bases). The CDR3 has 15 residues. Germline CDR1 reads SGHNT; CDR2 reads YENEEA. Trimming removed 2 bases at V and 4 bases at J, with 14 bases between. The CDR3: CASSLTGLRRETQYF. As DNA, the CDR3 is TGTGCCAGCAGCTTAACGGGACTTCGTCGAGAGACCCAGTACTTC.

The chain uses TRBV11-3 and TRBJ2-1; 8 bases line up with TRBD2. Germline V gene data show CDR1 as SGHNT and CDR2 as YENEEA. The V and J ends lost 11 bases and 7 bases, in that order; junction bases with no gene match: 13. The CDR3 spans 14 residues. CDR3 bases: TGTGCCGGGGGTAGTTCCGGGAGGGATAATGAGCAGTTCTTC. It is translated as CAGGSSGRDNEQFF. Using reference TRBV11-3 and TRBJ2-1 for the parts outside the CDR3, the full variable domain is EAGVVQSPRYKIIEKKQPVAFWCNPISGHNTLYWYLQNLGQGPELLIRYENEEAVDDSQLPKDRFSAERLKGVDSTLKIQPAELGDSAVYLCAGGSSGRDNEQFFGPGTRLTVL.

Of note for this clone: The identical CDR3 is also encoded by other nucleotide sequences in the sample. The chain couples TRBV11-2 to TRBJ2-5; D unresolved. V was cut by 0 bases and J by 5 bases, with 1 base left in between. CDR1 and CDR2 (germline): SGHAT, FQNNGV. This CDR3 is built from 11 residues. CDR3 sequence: CASSLEETQYF. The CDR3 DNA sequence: TGTGCCAGCAGCTTAGAGGAGACCCAGTACTTC.

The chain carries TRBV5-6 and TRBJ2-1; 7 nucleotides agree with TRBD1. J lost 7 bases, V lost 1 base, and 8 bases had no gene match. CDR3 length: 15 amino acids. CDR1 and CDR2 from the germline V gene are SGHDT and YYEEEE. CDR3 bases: TGTGCCAGCAGCTTGACAGGGGCGCTTGGGAATGAGCAGTTCTTC. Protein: CASSLTGALGNEQFF.

The CDR3 reads CASSIVGPDSGNTIYF. For the CDR3, the DNA is TGTGCCAGTAGTATAGTTGGTCCTGACTCTGGAAACACCATATATTTT. The gene calls are TRBV19 and TRBJ1-3; no clear D. V shed 1 base and J shed 0 bases, with 10 bases lying between them. Germline V CDR1 and CDR2: LNHDA, SQIVND (reference sequence). The length of the CDR3 is 16 residues.

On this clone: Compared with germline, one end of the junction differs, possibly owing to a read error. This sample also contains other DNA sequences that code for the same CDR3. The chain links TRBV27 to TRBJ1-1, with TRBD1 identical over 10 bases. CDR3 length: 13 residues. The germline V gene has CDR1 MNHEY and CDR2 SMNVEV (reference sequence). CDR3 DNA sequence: TGCGCCAGCAGTTTACGACAGGGGGCGTCAGCTTTCTTT. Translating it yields CASSLRQGASAFF.

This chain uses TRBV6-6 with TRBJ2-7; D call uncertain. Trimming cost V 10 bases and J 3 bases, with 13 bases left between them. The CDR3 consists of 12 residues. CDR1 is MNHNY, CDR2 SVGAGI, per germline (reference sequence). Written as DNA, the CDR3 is TGTGCCACCAGAGGACCGGACTACGAGCAGTACTTC. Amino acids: CATRGPDYEQYF.

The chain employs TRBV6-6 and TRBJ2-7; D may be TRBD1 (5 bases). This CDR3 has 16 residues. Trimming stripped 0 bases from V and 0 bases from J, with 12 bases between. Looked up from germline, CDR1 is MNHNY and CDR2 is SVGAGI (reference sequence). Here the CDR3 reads CASSYSGRGSSYEQYF. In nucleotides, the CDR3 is TGTGCCAGCAGTTACTCGGGGCGCGGAAGCTCCTACGAGCAGTACTTC.

The CDR3 nucleotides read TGTGCCAGCAGAGCAAGCGGGGTCGGCTACGAGCAGTACTTC. This gives the protein CASRASGVGYEQYF. This rearrangement joins TRBV6-5 to TRBJ2-7, with 7 bases aligning to TRBD2. The CDR3 has 14 residues. The trim removed 6 bases at V and 3 bases at J, leaving 8 bases unmatched. CDR1 is MNHEY, CDR2 SVGAGI, per germline.

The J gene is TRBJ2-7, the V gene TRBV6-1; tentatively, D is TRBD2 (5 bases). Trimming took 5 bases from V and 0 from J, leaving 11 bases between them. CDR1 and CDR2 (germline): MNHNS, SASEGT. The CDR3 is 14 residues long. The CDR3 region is CASSLAQRSYEQYF. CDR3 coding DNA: TGTGCCAGCAGTCTAGCACAACGCTCCTACGAGCAGTACTTC.

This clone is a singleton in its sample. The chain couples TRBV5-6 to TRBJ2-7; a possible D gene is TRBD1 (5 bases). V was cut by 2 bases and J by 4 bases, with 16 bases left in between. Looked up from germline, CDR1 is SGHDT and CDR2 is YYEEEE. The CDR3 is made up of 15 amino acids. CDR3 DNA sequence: TGTGCCAGCAGCTTTGACAGCCGGGCAGTATACGAGCAGTACTTC. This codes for CASSFDSRAVYEQYF.

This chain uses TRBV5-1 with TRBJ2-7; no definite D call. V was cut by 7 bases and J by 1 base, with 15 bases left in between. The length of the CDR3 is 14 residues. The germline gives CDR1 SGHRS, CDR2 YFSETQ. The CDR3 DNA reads TGCGCCAGCCACTCTGGACCACTATCCTACGAGCAGTACTTC. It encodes CASHSGPLSYEQYF.

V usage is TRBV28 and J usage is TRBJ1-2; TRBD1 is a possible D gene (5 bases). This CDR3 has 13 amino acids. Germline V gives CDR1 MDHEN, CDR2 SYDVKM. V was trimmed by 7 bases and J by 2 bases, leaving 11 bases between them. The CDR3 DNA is TGTGCCAGCATGGGGGGGAGAAACTATGGCTACACCTTC. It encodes CASMGGRNYGYTF.

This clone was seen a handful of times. The CDR3 DNA reads TGTGCCTGGAGTGGACAGGGGGAGACCCAGTACTTC. Its protein is CAWSGQGETQYF. The V call is TRBV30, the J call TRBJ2-5; 8 bases are a match to TRBD1. The germline V gene encodes CDR1 GTSNPN and CDR2 SVGIG (reference sequence). Trimming removed 1 base from V and 5 bases from J; junction bases left unmatched: 0. The CDR3 sequence is 12 residues long.

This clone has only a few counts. In nucleotides, the CDR3 is TGTGCCAGCACCTTCGGACAGGGGAATCAGCCCCAGCATTTT. Protein product: CASTFGQGNQPQHF. The J gene is TRBJ1-5, the V gene TRBV6-1; 9 nucleotides line up with TRBD1. Germline values: CDR1 MNHNS, CDR2 SASEGT. CDR3 length: 14 residues. Trimming took 7 bases from V and 4 from J; bases not matched to a gene: 5.

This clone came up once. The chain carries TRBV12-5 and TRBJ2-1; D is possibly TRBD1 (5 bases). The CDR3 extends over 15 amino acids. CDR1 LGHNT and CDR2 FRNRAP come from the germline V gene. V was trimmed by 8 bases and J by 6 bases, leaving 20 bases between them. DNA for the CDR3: TGTGCTAGTCGTTACCCAGGGCTCTTAATCAATGAGCAGTTCTTC. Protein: CASRYPGLLINEQFF.

CDR3 sequence: CACPKQGSFKNIQYF. For the CDR3, the DNA is TGCGCCTGCCCAAAACAGGGCTCTTTCAAAAACATTCAGTACTTC. The rearrangement joins TRBV23-1 to TRBJ2-4; possible D gene TRBD1, 6 bases. TRBV23-1 is reported as an ORF; its role is uncertain. Trimming removed 11 bases from V and 3 bases from J, with 20 bases in between. This CDR3 is 15 amino acids long.

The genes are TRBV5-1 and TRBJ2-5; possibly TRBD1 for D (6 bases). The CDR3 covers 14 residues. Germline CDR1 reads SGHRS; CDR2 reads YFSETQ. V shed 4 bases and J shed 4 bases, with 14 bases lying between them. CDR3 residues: CASSPGQLGETQYF. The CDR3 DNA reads TGCGCCAGCAGCCCAGGACAGCTCGGAGAGACCCAGTACTTC.

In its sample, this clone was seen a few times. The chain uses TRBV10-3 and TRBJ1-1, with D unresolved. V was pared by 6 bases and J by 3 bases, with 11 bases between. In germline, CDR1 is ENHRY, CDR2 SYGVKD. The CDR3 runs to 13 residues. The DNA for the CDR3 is TGTGCCATCAGCGCAGACACTTACACTGAAGCTTTCTTT. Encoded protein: CAISADTYTEAFF.

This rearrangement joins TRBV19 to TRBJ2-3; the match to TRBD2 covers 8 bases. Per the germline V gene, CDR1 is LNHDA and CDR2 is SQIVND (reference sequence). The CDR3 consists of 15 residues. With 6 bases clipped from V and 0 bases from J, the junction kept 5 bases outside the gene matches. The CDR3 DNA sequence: TGTGCCAGTAGACCACTAGCGGCTAGCACAGATACGCAGTATTTT. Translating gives CASRPLAASTDTQYF.

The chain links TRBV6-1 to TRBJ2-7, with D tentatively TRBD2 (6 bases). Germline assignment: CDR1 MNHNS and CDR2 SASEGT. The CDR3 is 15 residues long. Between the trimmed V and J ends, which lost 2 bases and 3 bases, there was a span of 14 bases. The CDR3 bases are TGTGCCAGCAGTGAATCGACGGGAGCCCTCTACGAGCAGTACTTC. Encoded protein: CASSESTGALYEQYF.